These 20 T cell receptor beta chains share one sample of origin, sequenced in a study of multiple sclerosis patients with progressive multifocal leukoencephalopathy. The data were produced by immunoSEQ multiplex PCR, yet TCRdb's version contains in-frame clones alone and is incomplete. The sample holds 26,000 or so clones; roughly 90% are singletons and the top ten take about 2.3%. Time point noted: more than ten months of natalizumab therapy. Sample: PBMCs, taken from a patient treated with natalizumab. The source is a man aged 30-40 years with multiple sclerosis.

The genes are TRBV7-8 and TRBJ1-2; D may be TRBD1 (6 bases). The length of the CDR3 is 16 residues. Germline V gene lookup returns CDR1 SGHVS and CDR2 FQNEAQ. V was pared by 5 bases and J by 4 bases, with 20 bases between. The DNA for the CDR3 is TGTGCCAGCAGCCCGGGGGGGCAGCGGGAGGTCTATGGCTACACCTTC. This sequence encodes CASSPGGQREVYGYTF. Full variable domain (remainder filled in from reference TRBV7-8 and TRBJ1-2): GAGVSQSPRYKVAKRGQDVALRCDPISGHVSLFWYQQALGQGPEFLTYFQNEAQLDKSGLPSDRFFAERPEGSVSTLKIQRTQQEDSAVYLCASSPGGQREVYGYTFGSGTRLTVV.

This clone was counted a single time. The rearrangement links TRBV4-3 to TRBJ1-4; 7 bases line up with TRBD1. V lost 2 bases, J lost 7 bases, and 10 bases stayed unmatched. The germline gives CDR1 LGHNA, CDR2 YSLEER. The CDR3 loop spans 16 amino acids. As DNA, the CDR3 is TGCGCCAGCAGCCAATATCGACAGGGAAGGGGTGAAAAACTGTTTTTT. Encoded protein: CASSQYRQGRGEKLFF.

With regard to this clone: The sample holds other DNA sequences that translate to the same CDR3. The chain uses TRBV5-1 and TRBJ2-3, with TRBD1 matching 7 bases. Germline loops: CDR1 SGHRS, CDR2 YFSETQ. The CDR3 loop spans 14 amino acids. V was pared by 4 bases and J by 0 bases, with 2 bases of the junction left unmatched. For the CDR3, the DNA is TGCGCCAGCAGCCGGGACAGTAGCACAGATACGCAGTATTTT. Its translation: CASSRDSSTDTQYF.

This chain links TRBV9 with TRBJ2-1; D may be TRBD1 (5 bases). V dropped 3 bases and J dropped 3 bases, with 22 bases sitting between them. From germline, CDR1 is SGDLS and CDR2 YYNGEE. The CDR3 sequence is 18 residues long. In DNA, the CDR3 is TGTGCCAGCAGCGCCGGTCAGGGAAGTCAGGGCTACTACAATGAGCAGTTCTTC. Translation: CASSAGQGSQGYYNEQFF.

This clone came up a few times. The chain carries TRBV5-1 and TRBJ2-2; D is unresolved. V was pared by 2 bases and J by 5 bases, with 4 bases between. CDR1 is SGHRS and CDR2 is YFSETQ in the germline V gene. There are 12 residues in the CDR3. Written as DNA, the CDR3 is TGCGCCAGCAGCTTCCAGACCGGGGAGCTGTTTTTT. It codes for CASSFQTGELFF.

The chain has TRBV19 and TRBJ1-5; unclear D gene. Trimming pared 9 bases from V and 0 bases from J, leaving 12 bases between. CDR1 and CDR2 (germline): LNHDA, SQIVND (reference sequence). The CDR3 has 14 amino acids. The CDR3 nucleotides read TGTGCCAGCAGTGGCACAAGTAGCAATCAGCCCCAGCATTTT. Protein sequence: CASSGTSSNQPQHF.

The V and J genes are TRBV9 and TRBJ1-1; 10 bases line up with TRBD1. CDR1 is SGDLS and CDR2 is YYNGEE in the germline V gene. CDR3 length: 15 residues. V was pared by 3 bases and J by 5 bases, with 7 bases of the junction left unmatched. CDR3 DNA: TGTGCCAGCAGCGCGAGACAGGGGGCAGGGACTGAAGCTTTCTTT. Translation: CASSARQGAGTEAFF.

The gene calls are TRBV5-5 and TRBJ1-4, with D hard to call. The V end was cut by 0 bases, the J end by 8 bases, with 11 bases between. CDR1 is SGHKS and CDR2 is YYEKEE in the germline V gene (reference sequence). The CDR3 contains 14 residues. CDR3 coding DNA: TGTGCCAGCAGCTTGGACTCCCAGCGGGAAAAACTGTTTTTT. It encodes CASSLDSQREKLFF.

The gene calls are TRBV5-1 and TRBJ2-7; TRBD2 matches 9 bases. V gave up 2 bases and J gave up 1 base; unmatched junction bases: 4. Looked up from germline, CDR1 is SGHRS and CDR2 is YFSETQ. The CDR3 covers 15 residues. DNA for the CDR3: TGCGCCAGCAGCTTTAGACTAGCGGAGTCCTACGAGCAGTACGTC. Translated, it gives CASSFRLAESYEQYV.

CDR3 sequence (DNA): TGTGCCACCAGTCGGAGGGCAACCGGGGAGCTGTTTTTT. Protein sequence: CATSRRATGELFF. This chain connects TRBV15 to TRBJ2-2; D may be TRBD2 (6 bases). V dropped 6 bases and J dropped 5 bases, with 10 bases sitting between them. Per the germline V gene, CDR1 is LNHNV and CDR2 is YYDKDF (reference sequence). The CDR3 runs 13 residues.

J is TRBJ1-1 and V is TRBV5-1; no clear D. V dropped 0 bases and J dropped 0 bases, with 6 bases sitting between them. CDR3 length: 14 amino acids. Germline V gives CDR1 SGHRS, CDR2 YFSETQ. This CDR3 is CASSLGSMNTEAFF. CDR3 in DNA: TGCGCCAGCAGCTTGGGGAGTATGAACACTGAAGCTTTCTTT. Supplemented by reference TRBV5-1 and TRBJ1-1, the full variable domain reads KAGVTQTPRYLIKTRGQQVTLSCSPISGHRSVSWYQQTPGQGLQFLFEYFSETQRNKGNFPGRFSGRQFSNSRSEMNVSTLELGDSALYLCASSLGSMNTEAFFGQGTRLTVV.

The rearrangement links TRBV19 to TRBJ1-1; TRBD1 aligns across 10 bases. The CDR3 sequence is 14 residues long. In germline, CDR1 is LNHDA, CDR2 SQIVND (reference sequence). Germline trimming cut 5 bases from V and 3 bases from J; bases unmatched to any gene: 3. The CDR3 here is CASSYGTGDTEAFF. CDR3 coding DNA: TGTGCCAGTAGTTACGGGACAGGGGACACTGAAGCTTTCTTT.

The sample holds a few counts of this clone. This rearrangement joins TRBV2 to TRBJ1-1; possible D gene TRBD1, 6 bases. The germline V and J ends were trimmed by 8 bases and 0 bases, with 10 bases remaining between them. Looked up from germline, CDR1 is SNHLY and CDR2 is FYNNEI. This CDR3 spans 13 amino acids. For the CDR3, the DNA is TGTGCCAGCCTAGGACAGATGAACACTGAAGCTTTCTTT. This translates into CASLGQMNTEAFF.

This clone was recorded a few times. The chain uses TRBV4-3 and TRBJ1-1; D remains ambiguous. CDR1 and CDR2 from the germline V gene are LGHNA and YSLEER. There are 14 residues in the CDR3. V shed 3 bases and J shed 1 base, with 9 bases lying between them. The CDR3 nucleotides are TGCGCCAGCAGCCAGGTGGGCAGGAACACTGAAGCTTTCTTT. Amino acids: CASSQVGRNTEAFF.

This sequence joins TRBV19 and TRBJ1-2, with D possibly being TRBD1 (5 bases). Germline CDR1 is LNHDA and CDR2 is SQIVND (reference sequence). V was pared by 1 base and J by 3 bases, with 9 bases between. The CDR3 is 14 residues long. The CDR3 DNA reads TGTGCCAGTAGTATAGGGGGGGACGACTATGGCTACACCTTC. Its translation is CASSIGGDDYGYTF.

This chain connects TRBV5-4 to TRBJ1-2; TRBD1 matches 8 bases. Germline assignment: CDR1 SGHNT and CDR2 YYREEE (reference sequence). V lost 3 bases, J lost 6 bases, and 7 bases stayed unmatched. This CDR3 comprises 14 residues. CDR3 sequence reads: CASSSQGAKNGYTF. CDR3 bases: TGTGCCAGCAGCTCTCAGGGGGCAAAGAATGGCTACACCTTC.

CDR3 DNA sequence: TGCGCCAGCAGCTTTAGCGGGAGGACGGAGACCCAGTACTTC. Residues: CASSFSGRTETQYF. V usage is TRBV5-1 and J usage is TRBJ2-5; the match to TRBD2 covers 10 bases. The CDR3 loop spans 14 amino acids. V lost 2 bases to trimming and J lost 5 bases; unmatched junction nucleotides: 3. Per germline, CDR1 SGHRS and CDR2 YFSETQ.

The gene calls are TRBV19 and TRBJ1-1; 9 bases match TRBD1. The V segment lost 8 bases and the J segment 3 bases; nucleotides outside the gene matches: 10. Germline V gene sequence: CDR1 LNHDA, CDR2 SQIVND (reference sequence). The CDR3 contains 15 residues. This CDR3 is CASLTTGGADTEAFF. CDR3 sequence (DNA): TGTGCCAGTCTCACCACAGGGGGCGCGGACACTGAAGCTTTCTTT. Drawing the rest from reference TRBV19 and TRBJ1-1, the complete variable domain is DGGITQSPKYLFRKEGQNVTLSCEQNLNHDAMYWYRQDPGQGLRLIYYSQIVNDFQKGDIAEGYSVSREKKESFPLTVTSAQKNPTAFYLCASLTTGGADTEAFFGQGTRLTVV.

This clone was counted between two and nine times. The CDR3 sequence is CASSKAGRSSYNEQFF. In nucleotides, the CDR3 is TGTGCCAGCAGCAAAGCAGGCAGGAGCTCCTACAATGAGCAGTTCTTC. V usage is TRBV21-1 and J usage is TRBJ2-1. TRBV21-1 is termed a pseudogene. This CDR3 is built from 16 residues.

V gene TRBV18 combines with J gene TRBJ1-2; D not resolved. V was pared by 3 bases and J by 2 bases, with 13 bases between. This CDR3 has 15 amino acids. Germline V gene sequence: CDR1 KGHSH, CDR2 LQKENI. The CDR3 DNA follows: TGTGCCAGCTCACCGAGGAACATTCCCAACTATGGCTACACCTTC. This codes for CASSPRNIPNYGYTF.